This TCR beta chain appears in the sequencing data of a study of shared clonotypes between healthy human individuals. Per the original data handling: Junction-only sequences produced by ImmunoSEQ had no quality scores, so filtering differed. Here immunoSEQ multiplex PCR was the method, and the copy in TCRdb shows in-frame clones only, minus some. D and trimming come from the DNA, and the V and J calls and clone size come from that table. Among about 1 million clones listed, approximately 76% were seen once. The germline gives CDR1 SGHAT, CDR2 FQNNGV. V was pared by 2 bases and J by 2 bases, with 8 bases between. The CDR3 covers 14 residues.

This clonotype originated in a man aged 18 to 35 in good health. This rearrangement joins TRBV11-2 to TRBJ2-3; D ambiguous. Sequencing was carried out using memory CD4+ T cells sorted from blood. Subset given: CD45RA-negative fraction. CDR3 sequence (DNA): TGTGCCAGCAGCTTATGGACGGACACAGATACGCAGTATTTT. Translated, it gives CASSLWTDTDTQYF.